The next 24 T cell receptor beta chains were all read from a single sample in a study of Graves' ophthalmopathy and Graves' hyperthyroidism. RNA transcripts were the template, and TCR beta CDR3 regions were amplified from them. The workflow started with a first-round RT-PCR run with HTBI primers and then moved on to a second-round multiplex PCR. TCRdb recomputed calls from the multiplex PCR reads with MiXCR, one row per CDR3 protein. This table has hundreds of thousands of distinct CDR3 sequences, about 16% appearing once. Sequenced material: peripheral blood. All receptors derive from a woman between 18 and 29 years old with stable Graves' hyperthyroidism.

This clonotype has a count of ten or more. This rearrangement joins TRBV19 to TRBJ1-5, with D unresolved. The V end lost 5 bases, the J end lost 1 base, and 12 bases lay between the germline ends. The CDR3 length is 15 residues. Germline loops: CDR1 LNHDA, CDR2 SQIVND (reference sequence). The CDR3 sequence is CASSAEGRSNQPQHF. CDR3 in DNA: TGTGCCAGTAGTGCTGAGGGTCGGAGCAATCAGCCCCAGCATTTT.

This clonotype appeared many times. V usage is TRBV24-1 and J usage is TRBJ1-5; D is possibly TRBD1 (5 bases). Trimming removed 6 bases at V and 3 bases at J, with 11 bases between. In germline, CDR1 is KGHDR, CDR2 SFDVKD. CDR3 size: 14 residues. CDR3 sequence (DNA): TGTGCCACCAGTATGTCAGGGCCCAATCAGCCCCAGCATTTT. Translating it yields CATSMSGPNQPQHF.

Concerning this clonotype: A single base separates this from a much larger clone, so it may be a read error. CDR3 sequence reads: CASSAGEETQDF. The DNA of the CDR3 is TGTGCCAGCAGTGCAGGGGAAGAGACCCAGGACTTC. V and J are TRBV2 and TRBJ2-5, with D perhaps TRBD1 (6 bases). Germline V lookup: CDR1 SNHLY, CDR2 FYNNEI. The CDR3 is made up of 12 amino acids.

This clonotype was seen at least ten times. The genes are TRBV6-5 and TRBJ1-6; 11 bases are shared with TRBD1. Germline CDR1 reads MNHEY; CDR2 reads SVGAGI. V gave up 6 bases and J gave up 0 bases; unmatched junction bases: 1. CDR3 length: 16 amino acids. This CDR3 is CASSGTGGSYNSPLHF. In nucleotides, the CDR3 is TGTGCCAGCAGCGGGACAGGGGGCTCCTATAATTCACCCCTCCACTTT.

This clonotype was seen at least ten times. The rearrangement joins TRBV24-1 to TRBJ2-2; possible D gene TRBD1, 6 bases. CDR3 length: 16 amino acids. CDR1 and CDR2 (germline): KGHDR, SFDVKD. The V end lost 1 base, the J end lost 4 bases, and 12 bases lay between the germline ends. The DNA of the CDR3 is TGTGCCACCAGTGATTTCGGGCGAGGGGGCACCGGGGAGCTGTTTTTT. Protein product: CATSDFGRGGTGELFF.

This clonotype occurred a few times. The chain joins TRBV3-1 to TRBJ1-6; 7 nucleotides line up with TRBD1. Germline V gene data show CDR1 as LGHDT and CDR2 as YNNKEL (reference sequence). This CDR3 is built from 13 residues. J gave up 7 bases and V 3 bases, and 0 bases lay outside the gene matches. In nucleotides, the CDR3 is TGTGCCAGCAGCCAGGGACAGAATTCACCCCTCCACTTT. It specifies CASSQGQNSPLHF.

This clonotype has a count of ten or more. The CDR3 region is CASSWGTPLPQETQYF. DNA of the CDR3: TGTGCCAGCAGTTGGGGGACTCCACTACCCCAAGAGACCCAGTACTTC. The rearrangement uses TRBV6-5 and TRBJ2-5; D may be TRBD2 (6 bases). The length of the CDR3 is 16 residues. The V gene lost 4 bases and the J gene lost 1 base, with 16 bases spanning the gap. CDR1 is MNHEY, CDR2 SVGAGI, per germline.

This clonotype was seen many times. The genes are TRBV11-2 and TRBJ2-5; 14 bases are shared with TRBD2. The germline V gene encodes CDR1 SGHAT and CDR2 FQNNGV. This CDR3 spans 15 amino acids. Trimming took 3 bases from V and 14 from J; bases not matched to a gene: 11. CDR3 nucleotide sequence: TGTGCCAGCAGCTTGAGGACGGGACTAGCGGGGGAACATTACTTC. Its translation is CASSLRTGLAGEHYF.

The DNA of the CDR3 is TGCGCCAGCAGCTTGGCCCAGCGGGGGAGCACAGATACGCAGTATTTT. Its translation is CASSLAQRGSTDTQYF. The rearrangement joins TRBV5-1 to TRBJ2-3; 8 bases are a match to TRBD2. This CDR3 has 16 amino acids. Germline assignment: CDR1 SGHRS and CDR2 YFSETQ. Germline trimming cut 0 bases from V and 0 bases from J; bases unmatched to any gene: 3. Using reference TRBV5-1 and TRBJ2-3 for the parts outside the CDR3, the full variable domain is KAGVTQTPRYLIKTRGQQVTLSCSPISGHRSVSWYQQTPGQGLQFLFEYFSETQRNKGNFPGRFSGRQFSNSRSEMNVSTLELGDSALYLCASSLAQRGSTDTQYFGPGTRLTVL.

In this sample, this clonotype turned up many times. The chain employs TRBV12-5 and TRBJ1-1; D unclear. The CDR3 is 15 amino acids. V lost 6 bases to trimming and J lost 4 bases, with 18 bases between them. Germline lookup yields CDR1 LGHNT and CDR2 FRNRAP. In DNA form, the CDR3 reads TGTGCTAGTGGAGGAGTGCCCAATAAGGGCACTGAAGCTTTCTTT. It specifies CASGGVPNKGTEAFF.

This clonotype was observed at least ten times. Here the CDR3 DNA reads TGTGCCAGCAGTACGGCAGGGGGCAACACTGAAGCTTTCTTT. Protein product: CASSTAGGNTEAFF. This sequence joins TRBV12-3 or TRBV12-4 and TRBJ1-1, with TRBD1 matching 8 bases. This CDR3 comprises 14 residues. V was pared by 5 bases and J by 2 bases, with 4 bases of the junction left unmatched.

V is TRBV5-1 and J is TRBJ1-1, with TRBD1 identical over 8 bases. Germline V lookup: CDR1 SGHRS, CDR2 YFSETQ. With V trimmed by 4 bases and J by 1 base, 6 bases remained unmatched. The CDR3 runs to 15 residues. The CDR3 DNA is TGCGCCAGCAGCAGACTGGACAGGGCGAACACTGAAGCTTTCTTT. As protein: CASSRLDRANTEAFF.

This clonotype was seen repeatedly, ten times or more. V usage is TRBV12-3 or TRBV12-4 and J usage is TRBJ1-5, with 7 bases fitting TRBD1. This CDR3 has 15 amino acids. V was clipped by 2 bases and J by 4 bases; unmatched bases: 5. The CDR3 protein is CASSLMTGLNQPQHF. CDR3 in DNA: TGTGCCAGCAGTTTAATGACAGGGTTGAATCAGCCCCAGCATTTT.

This clonotype was seen a handful of times. V usage is TRBV6-2 or TRBV6-3 and J usage is TRBJ2-5; 8 nucleotides align to TRBD2. There are 20 residues in the CDR3. J lost 2 bases, V lost 6 bases, and 23 bases had no gene match. From germline, CDR1 is MNHEY and CDR2 SVGEGT. CDR3 region: CASSPPWPGGQRRGQETQYF. The CDR3 DNA follows: TGTGCCAGCAGCCCCCCTTGGCCGGGGGGGCAACGGAGGGGTCAAGAGACCCAGTACTTC.

The chain combines TRBV12-3 or TRBV12-4 with TRBJ1-5; weak D call: TRBD1 (6 bases). V was cut by 2 bases and J by 3 bases, with 11 bases left in between. The CDR3 covers 15 residues. The CDR3 here is CASSLIGQNNQPQHF. CDR3 coding DNA: TGTGCCAGCAGTTTAATCGGACAGAACAATCAGCCCCAGCATTTT.

There are many counts of this clonotype. The V and J genes are TRBV10-3 and TRBJ1-2; tentative D call: TRBD1 (6 bases). This CDR3 has 13 amino acids. The germline V and J ends were trimmed by 0 bases and 8 bases, with 10 bases remaining between them. Germline lookup yields CDR1 ENHRY and CDR2 SYGVKD. In DNA form, the CDR3 reads TGTGCCATCAGTGAGTCGGCCACAGGGGGCTACACCTTC. Protein product: CAISESATGGYTF.

This clonotype was seen repeatedly, ten times or more. The genes are TRBV11-1 and TRBJ1-1; no reliable D call. Trimming pared 2 bases from V and 5 bases from J, leaving 12 bases between. CDR1 is SGHAT, CDR2 FQDESV, per germline (reference sequence). The CDR3 spans 14 residues. In DNA, the CDR3 is TGTGCCAGCAGCTTATGGAAATTGGATACTGAAGCTTTCTTT. Translated: CASSLWKLDTEAFF.

This clonotype was detected many times. The V call is TRBV6-5, the J call TRBJ1-1, with D unresolved. With 6 bases removed from V and 0 bases from J, the gap between germline ends came to 14 bases. CDR1 is MNHEY, CDR2 SVGAGI, per germline. This CDR3 is 15 amino acids long. The CDR3 DNA reads as TGTGCCAGCAGCGCCTTCAAGGGTGTGAACACTGAAGCTTTCTTT. Protein sequence: CASSAFKGVNTEAFF.

This clonotype was seen ten or more times. The junction departs from the called germline gene at one end, perhaps through a read error. The chain couples TRBV20-1 to TRBJ1-5, with D possibly TRBD1 on 5 matching bases. The CDR3 consists of 13 residues. Germline V lookup: CDR1 DFQATT, CDR2 SNEGSKA (reference sequence). The CDR3 protein is CSARENRNQPQHF. As DNA, the CDR3 is TGCAGTGCTCGAGAGAACAGGAATCAGCCCCAGCATTTT.

This clonotype was seen repeatedly, ten times or more. This chain uses TRBV6-1 with TRBJ1-5, with D tentatively TRBD1 (6 bases). The CDR3 consists of 13 residues. V dropped 8 bases and J dropped 9 bases, with 17 bases sitting between them. Germline-derived CDR1 and CDR2 are MNHNS and SASEGT. In nucleotides, the CDR3 is TGTGCCAGCTCCGAGGGGGTGTATGGGCCCCAGCATTTT. Protein product: CASSEGVYGPQHF.

Comments on this clonotype: Since a much larger clone is just one base distant, this may be a read error. The chain joins TRBV20-1 to TRBJ2-6; weak D call: TRBD1 (6 bases). The V gene lost 3 bases and the J gene lost 2 bases, with 14 bases spanning the gap. This CDR3 has 16 amino acids. Per germline, CDR1 DFQATT and CDR2 SNEGSKA (reference sequence). Here the CDR3 reads CSARSETGTGANVLTF. DNA for the CDR3: TGCAGTGCTAGGTCCGAAACAGGGACTGGGGCCAACGTCCTGACTTTC.

This clonotype appeared many times. The chain links TRBV6-1 to TRBJ1-5; D may be TRBD1 (5 bases). V lost 9 bases and J lost 0, with 18 bases in between. The CDR3 is made up of 16 amino acids. Germline V gene sequence: CDR1 MNHNS, CDR2 SASEGT. The CDR3 sequence: CASLPQGTYSNQPQHF. The CDR3 coding sequence is TGTGCCAGTCTCCCCCAGGGAACCTATAGCAATCAGCCCCAGCATTTT.

This clonotype has ten or more counts. This rearrangement joins TRBV6-5 to TRBJ1-1; the D is unclear. The CDR3 totals 13 residues. CDR1 and CDR2 (germline): MNHEY, SVGAGI. V was cut by 3 bases and J by 8 bases, with 13 bases left in between. The DNA for the CDR3 is TGTGCCAGCAGTTATCGCTACGAGGTAGAAGCTTTCTTT. It codes for CASSYRYEVEAFF.

The chain employs TRBV19 and TRBJ2-7; 9 nucleotides match TRBD2. CDR3 length equals 15 residues. Per germline, CDR1 LNHDA and CDR2 SQIVND (reference sequence). J was trimmed by 1 base and V by 1 base; bases with no gene match: 2. The CDR3 spells CASSIAAGGSYEQYF. For the CDR3, the DNA is TGTGCCAGTAGTATAGCGGCGGGGGGGTCCTACGAGCAGTACTTC.